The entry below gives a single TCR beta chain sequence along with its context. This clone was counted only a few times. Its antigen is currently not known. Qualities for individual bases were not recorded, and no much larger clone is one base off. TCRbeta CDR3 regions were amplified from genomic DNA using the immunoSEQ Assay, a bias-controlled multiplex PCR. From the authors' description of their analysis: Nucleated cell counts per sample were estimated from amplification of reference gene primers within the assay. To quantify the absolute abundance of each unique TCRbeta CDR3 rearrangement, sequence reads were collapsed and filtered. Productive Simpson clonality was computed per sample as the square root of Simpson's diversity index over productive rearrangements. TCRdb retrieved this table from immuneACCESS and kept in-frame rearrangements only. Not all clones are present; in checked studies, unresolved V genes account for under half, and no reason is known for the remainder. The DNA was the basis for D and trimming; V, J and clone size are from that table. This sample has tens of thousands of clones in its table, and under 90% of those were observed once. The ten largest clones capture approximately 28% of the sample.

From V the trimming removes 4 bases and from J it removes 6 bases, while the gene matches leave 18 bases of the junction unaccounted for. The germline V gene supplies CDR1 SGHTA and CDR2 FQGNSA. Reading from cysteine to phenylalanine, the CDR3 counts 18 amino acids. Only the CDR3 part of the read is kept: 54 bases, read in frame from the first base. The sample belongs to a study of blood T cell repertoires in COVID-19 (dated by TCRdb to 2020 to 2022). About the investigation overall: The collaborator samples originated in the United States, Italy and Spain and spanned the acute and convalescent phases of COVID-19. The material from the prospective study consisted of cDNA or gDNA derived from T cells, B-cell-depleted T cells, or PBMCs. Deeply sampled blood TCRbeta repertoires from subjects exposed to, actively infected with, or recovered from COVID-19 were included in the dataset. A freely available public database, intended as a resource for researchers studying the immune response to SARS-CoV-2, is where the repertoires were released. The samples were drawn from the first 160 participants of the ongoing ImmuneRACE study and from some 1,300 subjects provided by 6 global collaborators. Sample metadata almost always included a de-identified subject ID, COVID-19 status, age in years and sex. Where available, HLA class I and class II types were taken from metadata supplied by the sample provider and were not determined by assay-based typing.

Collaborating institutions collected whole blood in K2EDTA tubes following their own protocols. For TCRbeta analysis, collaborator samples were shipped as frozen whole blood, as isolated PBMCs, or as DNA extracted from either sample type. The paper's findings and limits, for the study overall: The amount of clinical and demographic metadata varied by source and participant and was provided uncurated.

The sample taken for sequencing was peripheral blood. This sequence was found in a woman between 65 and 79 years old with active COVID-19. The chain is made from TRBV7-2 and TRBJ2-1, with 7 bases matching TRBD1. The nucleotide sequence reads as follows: TGTGCCAGCAGCTCAAAGAGAAGACAGGGTTTCCTAAGCAATGAGCAGTTCTTC. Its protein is CASSSKRRQGFLSNEQFF.